This T cell receptor (beta chain) was observed in a study of blood T cell repertoires in COVID-19. Libraries were prepared by immunoSEQ multiplex PCR; TCRdb keeps only in-frame clonotypes and omits some of them. The profile shows 200,000 or so clones, roughly 88% of them singletons. V was clipped by 3 bases and J by 2 bases; unmatched bases: 6. From germline, CDR1 is SNHLY and CDR2 FYNNEI. The CDR3 is 15 amino acids. J is TRBJ1-2 and V is TRBV2, with 7 nucleotides matching TRBD1. The sequence was obtained from a woman between 40 and 50 years old with acute COVID-19. The sample consisted of PBMCs or T cells enriched from blood (not recorded which). In DNA, the CDR3 is TGTGCCAGCAGTGACCAGGCGACAGGGAACTATGGCTACACCTTC. Its translation: CASSDQATGNYGYTF.